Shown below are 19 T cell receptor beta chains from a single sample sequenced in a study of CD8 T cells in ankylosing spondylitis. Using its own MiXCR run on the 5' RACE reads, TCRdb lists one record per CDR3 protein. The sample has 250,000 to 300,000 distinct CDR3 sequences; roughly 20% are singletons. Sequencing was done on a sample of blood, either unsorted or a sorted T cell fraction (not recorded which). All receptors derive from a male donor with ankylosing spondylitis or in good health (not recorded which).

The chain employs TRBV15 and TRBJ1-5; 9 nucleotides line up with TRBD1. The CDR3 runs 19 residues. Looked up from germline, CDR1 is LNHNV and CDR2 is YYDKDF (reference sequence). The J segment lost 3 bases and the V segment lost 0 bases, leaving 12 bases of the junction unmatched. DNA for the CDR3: TGTGCCACCAGCAGAGATACGGCCCTGACAGGGGGAGTCAATCAGCCCCAGCATTTT. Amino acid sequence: CATSRDTALTGGVNQPQHF.

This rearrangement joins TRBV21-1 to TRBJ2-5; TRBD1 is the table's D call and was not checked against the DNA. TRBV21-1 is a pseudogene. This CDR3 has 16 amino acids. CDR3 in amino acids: CASSTNPGQVGETQYF. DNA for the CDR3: TGTGCCAGCAGCACCAATCCCGGACAGGTTGGAGAGACCCAGTACTTC.

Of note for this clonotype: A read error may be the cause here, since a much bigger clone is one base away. The CDR3: CASSTTGIGQFF. Here the CDR3 DNA reads TGTGCCAGCAGTACCACAGGGATTGGGCAGTTCTTC. This chain uses TRBV6-5 with TRBJ2-1; a weak D match, TRBD1 (6 bases). Deletions cut 5 bases from V and 12 bases from J, with 14 bases between. The CDR3 totals 12 residues. The germline CDR1 and CDR2 sequences are MNHEY and SVGAGI.

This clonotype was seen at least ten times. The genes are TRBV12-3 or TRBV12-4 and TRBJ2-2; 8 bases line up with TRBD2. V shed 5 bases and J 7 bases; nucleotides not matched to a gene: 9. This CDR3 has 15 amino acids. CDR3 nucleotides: TGTGCCAGCAGTCCCCACGGGGGGGCCAACGGGGAGCTGTTTTTT. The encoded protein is CASSPHGGANGELFF.

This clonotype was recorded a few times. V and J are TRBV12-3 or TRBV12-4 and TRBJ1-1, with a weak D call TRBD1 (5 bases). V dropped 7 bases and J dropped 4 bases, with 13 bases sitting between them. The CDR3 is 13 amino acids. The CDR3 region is CASKTGPPTEAFF. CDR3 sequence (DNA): TGTGCCAGCAAGACGGGGCCCCCCACTGAAGCTTTCTTT.

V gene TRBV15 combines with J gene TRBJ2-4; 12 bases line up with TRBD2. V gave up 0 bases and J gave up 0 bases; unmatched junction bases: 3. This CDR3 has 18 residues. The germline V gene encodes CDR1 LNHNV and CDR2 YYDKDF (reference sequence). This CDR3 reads CATSRESGLAGAKNIQYF. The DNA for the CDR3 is TGTGCCACCAGCAGAGAATCGGGACTAGCGGGAGCCAAAAACATTCAGTACTTC.

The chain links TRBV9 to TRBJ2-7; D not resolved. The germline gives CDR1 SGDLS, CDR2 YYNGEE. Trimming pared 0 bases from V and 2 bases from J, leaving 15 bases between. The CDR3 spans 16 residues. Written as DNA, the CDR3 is TGTGCCAGCAGCGTAGGGGTGCCCCGGCTTCCCTACGAGCAGTACGTC. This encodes CASSVGVPRLPYEQYV.

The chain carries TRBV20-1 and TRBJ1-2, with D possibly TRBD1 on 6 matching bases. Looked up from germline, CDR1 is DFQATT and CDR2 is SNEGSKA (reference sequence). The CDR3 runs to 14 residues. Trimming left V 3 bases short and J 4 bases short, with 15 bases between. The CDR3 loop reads CSASQAGVAYGYTF. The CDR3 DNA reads TGCAGTGCTAGTCAGGCAGGGGTGGCCTATGGCTACACCTTC.

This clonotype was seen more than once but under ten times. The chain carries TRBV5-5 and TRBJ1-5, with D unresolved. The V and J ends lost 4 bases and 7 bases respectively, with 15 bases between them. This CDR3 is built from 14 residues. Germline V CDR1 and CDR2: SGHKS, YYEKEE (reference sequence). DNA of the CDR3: TGTGCCAGCAGCATAGGACCAAGGCCCCAGCCCCAGCATTTT. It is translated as CASSIGPRPQPQHF. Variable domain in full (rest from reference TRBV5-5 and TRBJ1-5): DAGVTQSPTHLIKTRGQQVTLRCSPISGHKSVSWYQQVLGQGPQFIFQYYEKEERGRGNFPDRFSARQFPNYSSELNVNALLLGDSALYLCASSIGPRPQPQHFGDGTRLSIL.

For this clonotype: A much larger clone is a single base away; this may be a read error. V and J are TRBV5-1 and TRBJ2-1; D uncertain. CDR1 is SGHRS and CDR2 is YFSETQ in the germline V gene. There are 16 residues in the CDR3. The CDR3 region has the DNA TGCGTCAGCAGCTTGGAAAGCGCGGAGCTTGACAATGAGCAGTTCTTC. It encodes CVSSLESAELDNEQFF.

The CDR3 DNA reads as TGCAGTGCTAAAGGACTAGCGGGGAAAATAACCGGGGAGCTGTTTTTT. This encodes CSAKGLAGKITGELFF. The chain joins TRBV20-1 to TRBJ2-2, with TRBD2 identical over 12 bases. The CDR3 covers 16 residues. J lost 5 bases, V lost 4 bases, and 8 bases had no gene match. Germline values: CDR1 DFQATT, CDR2 SNEGSKA (reference sequence).

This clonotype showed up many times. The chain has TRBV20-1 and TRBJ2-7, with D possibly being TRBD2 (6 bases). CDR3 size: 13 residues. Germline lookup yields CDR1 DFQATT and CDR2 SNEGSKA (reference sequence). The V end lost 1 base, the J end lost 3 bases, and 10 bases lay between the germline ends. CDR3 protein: CSARAGGDYEQYV. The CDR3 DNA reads TGCAGTGCTAGAGCCGGCGGGGACTACGAGCAGTACGTC.

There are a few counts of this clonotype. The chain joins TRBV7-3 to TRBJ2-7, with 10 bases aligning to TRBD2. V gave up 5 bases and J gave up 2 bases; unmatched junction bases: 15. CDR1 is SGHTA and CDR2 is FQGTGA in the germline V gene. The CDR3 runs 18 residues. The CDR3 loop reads CASSLSPSGSSRAYEQYV. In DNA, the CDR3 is TGTGCCAGCAGCCTTAGTCCTAGCGGGAGTTCGAGGGCCTACGAGCAGTACGTC.

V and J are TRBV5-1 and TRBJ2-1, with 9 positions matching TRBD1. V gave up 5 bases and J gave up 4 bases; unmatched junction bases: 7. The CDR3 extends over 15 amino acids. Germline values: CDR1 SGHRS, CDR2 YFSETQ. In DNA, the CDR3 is TGCGCCAGCAGGACAACAGGGGGCCGTTACAATGAGCAGTTCTTC. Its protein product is CASRTTGGRYNEQFF.

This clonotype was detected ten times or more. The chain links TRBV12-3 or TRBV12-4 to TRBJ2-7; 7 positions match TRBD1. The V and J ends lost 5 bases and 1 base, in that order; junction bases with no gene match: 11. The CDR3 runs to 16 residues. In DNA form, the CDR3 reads TGTGCCAGCAGTCTCCCTCCGGGACAGAAGTCCTACGAGCAGTACGTC. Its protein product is CASSLPPGQKSYEQYV.

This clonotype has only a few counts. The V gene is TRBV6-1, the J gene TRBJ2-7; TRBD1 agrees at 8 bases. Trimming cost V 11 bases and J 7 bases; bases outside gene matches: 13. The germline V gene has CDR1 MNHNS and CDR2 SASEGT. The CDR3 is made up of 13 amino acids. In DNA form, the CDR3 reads TGTGCCCCTGCCTGGCAGGGGGCGGATGAGCAGTACGTC. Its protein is CAPAWQGADEQYV.

The CDR3 here is CASSVDWTGELFF. The CDR3 DNA reads as TGTGCCAGCAGCGTAGACTGGACCGGGGAGCTGTTTTTT. This chain connects TRBV9 to TRBJ2-2; D remains ambiguous. CDR1 and CDR2 (germline): SGDLS, YYNGEE. The germline V and J ends were trimmed by 0 bases and 5 bases, with 5 bases remaining between them. The CDR3 consists of 13 residues.

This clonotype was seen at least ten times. The chain's CDR3 is CASSLDRDNEKLFF. CDR3 in DNA: TGCGCCAGCAGCCTCGACAGAGATAATGAAAAACTGTTTTTT. This chain connects TRBV4-1 to TRBJ1-4, with TRBD1 as a possible D gene (5 bases). V dropped 4 bases and J dropped 4 bases, with 10 bases sitting between them. The CDR3 runs 14 residues. The germline CDR1 and CDR2 sequences are MGHRA and YSYEKL.

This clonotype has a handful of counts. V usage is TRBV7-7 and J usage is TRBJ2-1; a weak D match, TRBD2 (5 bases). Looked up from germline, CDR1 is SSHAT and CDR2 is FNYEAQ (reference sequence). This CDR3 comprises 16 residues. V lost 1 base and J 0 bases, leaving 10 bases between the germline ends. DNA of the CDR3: TGTGCCAGCAGCTTAGAACTAGGGAGCTCCTACAATGAGCAGTTCTTC. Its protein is CASSLELGSSYNEQFF.